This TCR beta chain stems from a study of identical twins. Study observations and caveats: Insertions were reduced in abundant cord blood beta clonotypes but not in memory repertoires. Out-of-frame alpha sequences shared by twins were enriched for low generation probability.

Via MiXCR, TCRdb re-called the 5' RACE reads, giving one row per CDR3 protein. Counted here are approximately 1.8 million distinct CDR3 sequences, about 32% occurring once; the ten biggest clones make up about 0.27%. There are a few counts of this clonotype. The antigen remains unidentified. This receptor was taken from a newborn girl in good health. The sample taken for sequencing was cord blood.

The CDR3 DNA follows: TGCAGTGCTAGGGGGGGGAAGGGGAACACTGAAGCTTTCTTT. Translated, it gives CSARGGKGNTEAFF. The chain employs TRBV20-1 and TRBJ1-1; tentatively, D is TRBD1 (5 bases). The CDR3 totals 14 residues. Germline V gene lookup returns CDR1 DFQATT and CDR2 SNEGSKA (reference sequence). The germline V and J ends were trimmed by 3 bases and 1 base, with 12 bases remaining between them.